Shown below are 24 T cell receptor beta chains from a single sample sequenced in a study of blood T cells in healthy people across ages. A second PCR of 7 to 11 cycles used a sample-barcoded 5' primer and a J-beta primer mix. Using its own MiXCR run on the 5' RACE reads, TCRdb lists one record per CDR3 protein. The table includes more than 650,000 distinct CDR3 sequences, roughly 25% detected once. The data were also submitted as part of a second study, on T cells of mothers and their children.

The sequencing input was blood. The receptors stem from a boy younger than 18 in good health.

This sequence joins TRBV6-5 and TRBJ1-3; 7 positions match TRBD1. Unmatched junction bases numbered 5, after V lost 6 bases and J lost 0 bases. The V gene's germline CDR1 is MNHEY and CDR2 SVGAGI. The CDR3 consists of 15 residues. CDR3 DNA: TGTGCCAGCAGCTTGGGACAGCTCTCTGGAAACACCATATATTTT. Translation: CASSLGQLSGNTIYF.

This clonotype has a handful of counts. V and J are TRBV29-1 and TRBJ2-3, with 8 bases fitting TRBD1. The V and J ends lost 3 bases and 2 bases, in that order; junction bases with no gene match: 7. Per the germline V gene, CDR1 is SQVTM and CDR2 is ANQGSEA. CDR3 length: 15 residues. CDR3: CSVDIGQGLTDTQYF. In nucleotides, the CDR3 is TGCAGCGTTGATATCGGACAGGGCCTCACAGATACGCAGTATTTT.

This clonotype was seen a handful of times. CDR3 in DNA: TGCAGTGCTACGCGGGGGTCCCTCTACGAGCAGTACTTC. As protein: CSATRGSLYEQYF. The V and J genes are TRBV20-1 and TRBJ2-1; 7 bases agree with TRBD2. The DNA matches TRBJ2-7 better at its end, which makes the J call doubtful. The CDR3 consists of 13 residues. CDR1 and CDR2 from the germline V gene are DFQATT and SNEGSKA (reference sequence).

This clonotype was seen a few times. This sequence joins TRBV12-5 and TRBJ2-1; 9 bases line up with TRBD1. The end of the DNA aligns better with TRBJ2-5, so the J call may be wrong. The CDR3 is 14 amino acids. The germline gives CDR1 LGHNT, CDR2 FRNRAP. The CDR3 here is CASGTRTGDETQYF. Here the CDR3 DNA reads TGTGCTAGTGGAACCCGGACAGGGGACGAGACCCAGTACTTC.

V is TRBV11-2 and J is TRBJ2-2, with 7 bases lining up with TRBD1. Germline V gene sequence: CDR1 SGHAT, CDR2 FQNNGV. The CDR3 sequence is 16 residues long. V was pared by 0 bases and J by 4 bases, with 5 bases of the junction left unmatched. Here the CDR3 DNA reads TGTGCCAGCAGCTTAGAGAAGGGGGCGGGCACCGGGGAGCTGTTTTTT. Protein sequence: CASSLEKGAGTGELFF.

This clonotype came up a few times. The chain uses TRBV5-4 and TRBJ2-7; unclear D gene. V shed 1 base and J shed 5 bases, with 16 bases lying between them. The CDR3 has 15 amino acids. Germline V lookup: CDR1 SGHNT, CDR2 YYREEE (reference sequence). The CDR3 DNA reads TGTGCCAGCAGCTTGCATACATACCTGGGCGACGAGCAGTACTTC. Protein product: CASSLHTYLGDEQYF.

The chain is built from TRBV6-2 or TRBV6-3 and TRBJ2-7; D not resolved. The J call may be in error: the DNA end matches TRBJ2-5 better. The CDR3 runs to 15 residues. Germline V gene data show CDR1 as MNHEY and CDR2 as SVGEGT. The CDR3 sequence: CASRFPTWYQETQYF. CDR3 coding DNA: TGTGCCAGCCGATTCCCGACTTGGTACCAAGAGACCCAGTACTTC.

This clonotype appeared a few times. V and J are TRBV2 and TRBJ1-1; D is ambiguous. The CDR3 is 12 residues long. Trimming pared 3 bases from V and 11 bases from J, leaving 13 bases between. CDR1 is SNHLY and CDR2 is FYNNEI in the germline V gene. CDR3 in DNA: TGTGCCAGCAGTGATCCGGCCCGAATCGCTTTCTTT. Residues: CASSDPARIAFF.

This clonotype was detected only a few times. The DNA of the CDR3 is TGTGCCAGCTCATCCGGGCTGGAAGGGACCCAGTACTTC. This sequence encodes CASSSGLEGTQYF. The genes are TRBV18 and TRBJ2-5, with D hard to call. Per the germline V gene, CDR1 is KGHSH and CDR2 is LQKENI. The CDR3 has 13 amino acids. V was trimmed by 5 bases and J by 7 bases, leaving 14 bases between them.

This chain joins TRBV28 and TRBJ2-5, with TRBD2 matching 16 bases. Germline trimming cut 1 base from V and 5 bases from J; bases unmatched to any gene: 4. CDR3 length: 17 amino acids. Germline lookup yields CDR1 MDHEN and CDR2 SYDVKM. Here the CDR3 reads CASSLSGLAGGPETQYF. CDR3 sequence (DNA): TGTGCCAGCAGTTTATCGGGACTAGCGGGGGGGCCGGAGACCCAGTACTTC.

CDR3 DNA sequence: TGTGCCGTGGAGGGGGACAGGGGGACCTCCGAGCAGTACTTC. The encoded protein is CAVEGDRGTSEQYF. The chain links TRBV10-3 to TRBJ2-7; TRBD1 aligns across 11 bases. In germline, CDR1 is ENHRY, CDR2 SYGVKD. The length of the CDR3 is 14 residues. V lost 11 bases to trimming and J lost 6 bases; unmatched junction nucleotides: 12.

The chain is built from TRBV10-3 and TRBJ2-1; D is ambiguous. The end of the DNA fits TRBJ2-5 better, so the J call may be wrong. The CDR3 covers 12 residues. In germline, CDR1 is ENHRY, CDR2 SYGVKD. The DNA for the CDR3 is TGTGCCATCAGTGAACTCCTCCGGACCCAGTACTTC. The encoded protein is CAISELLRTQYF.

Many counts were recorded for this clonotype. This chain joins TRBV12-3 or TRBV12-4 and TRBJ2-1; 8 bases are a match to TRBD2. This CDR3 has 14 amino acids. J was trimmed by 4 bases and V by 6 bases; bases with no gene match: 5. In nucleotides, the CDR3 is TGTGCCAGCAGCCGGGGGGGACGGTACAATGAGCAGTTCTTC. It specifies CASSRGGRYNEQFF.

To note about this clonotype: A junction end diverges from the germline sequence, so it may reflect a read error. The chain joins TRBV5-1 to TRBJ2-3; D may be TRBD1 or TRBD2 (5 bases each). The germline CDR1 and CDR2 sequences are SGHRS and YFSETQ. The length of the CDR3 is 14 residues. In DNA form, the CDR3 reads TGCGCCAGCAGTTTGGGGGAGCGCACAGATACGCAGTATTTT. Protein product: CASSLGERTDTQYF.

The CDR3 nucleotides are TGTGCCAGCAGCTTAACTGGACTAGCCACAGATACGCAGTATTTT. Its translation: CASSLTGLATDTQYF. The chain uses TRBV7-3 and TRBJ2-3, with 8 bases aligning to TRBD2. After removal of 0 bases from V and 2 bases from J, the junction contained 1 base not matched to a gene. Germline assignment: CDR1 SGHTA and CDR2 FQGTGA. The CDR3 is 15 residues long.

Many counts were recorded for this clonotype. The rearrangement joins TRBV10-3 to TRBJ2-5; D is unresolved. The CDR3 is made up of 14 amino acids. Germline V lookup: CDR1 ENHRY, CDR2 SYGVKD. The V gene lost 0 bases and the J gene lost 7 bases, with 12 bases spanning the gap. CDR3 amino acids: CAISESEATATQYF. The CDR3 region has the DNA TGTGCCATCAGTGAGTCAGAGGCTACGGCGACCCAGTACTTC.

This clonotype appeared a few times. The chain couples TRBV29-1 to TRBJ2-6, with D possibly being TRBD1 (5 bases). V was trimmed by 4 bases and J by 0 bases, leaving 10 bases between them. The CDR3 loop spans 15 amino acids. Germline-derived CDR1 and CDR2 are SQVTM and ANQGSEA. CDR3 sequence reads: CSVGQGNSGANVLTF. DNA for the CDR3: TGCAGCGTTGGTCAGGGAAACTCTGGGGCCAACGTCCTGACTTTC.

The sample holds a few counts of this clonotype. The rearrangement links TRBV5-6 to TRBJ2-1; TRBD2 matches at 10 bases. CDR3 length: 16 amino acids. Trimming removed 0 bases from V and 4 bases from J; junction bases left unmatched: 4. CDR1 is SGHDT and CDR2 is YYEEEE in the germline V gene. The CDR3, as DNA: TGTGCCAGCAGCTTGGGAGCTAGCGGGGGTTACAATGAGCAGTTCTTC. It translates to CASSLGASGGYNEQFF.

The CDR3, as DNA: TGTGCCAGCAGTCCACCCCGGGGCCCCAACTATGGCTACACCTTC. This encodes CASSPPRGPNYGYTF. The chain recombines TRBV5-6 with TRBJ1-2; D may be TRBD1 (5 bases). Trimming cost V 5 bases and J 2 bases, with 16 bases left between them. The CDR3 is 15 amino acids. Germline CDR1 and CDR2: SGHDT and YYEEEE.

This chain connects TRBV5-1 to TRBJ1-5; 9 bases fit TRBD1. CDR1 and CDR2 from the germline V gene are SGHRS and YFSETQ. Trimming removed 5 bases from V and 7 bases from J; junction bases left unmatched: 7. CDR3 length equals 14 residues. CDR3 sequence reads: CASSAGTGRQPQHF. The CDR3 DNA sequence: TGCGCCAGCAGTGCGGGGACAGGGAGACAGCCCCAGCATTTT.

This clonotype has only a few counts. The chain recombines TRBV12-3 or TRBV12-4 with TRBJ1-2; 7 nucleotides align to TRBD1. CDR3 length: 13 residues. The J segment lost 3 bases and the V segment lost 5 bases, leaving 3 bases of the junction unmatched. CDR3 region: CASSRDSHYGYTF. Written as DNA, the CDR3 is TGTGCCAGCAGTAGGGACAGCCACTATGGCTACACCTTC.

The chain has TRBV29-1 and TRBJ1-2; D is possibly TRBD1 (5 bases). The CDR3 contains 13 residues. Per the germline V gene, CDR1 is SQVTM and CDR2 is ANQGSEA. Trimming pared 4 bases from V and 7 bases from J, leaving 16 bases between. CDR3 nucleotide sequence: TGCAGCGTTGGGGGGGGTTGGTCTTCTGGCTACACCTTC. Its translation: CSVGGGWSSGYTF.

This sequence joins TRBV20-1 and TRBJ2-4; D possibly corresponds to TRBD2 (5 bases). Trimming took 7 bases from V and 2 from J, leaving 9 bases between them. The CDR3 is 12 amino acids. Germline values: CDR1 DFQATT, CDR2 SNEGSKA (reference sequence). The CDR3, as DNA: TGCAGTGGGGCGGGCTCCAAAAACATTCAGTACTTC. Translation: CSGAGSKNIQYF.

V gene TRBV14 combines with J gene TRBJ2-4; a possible D gene is TRBD2 (7 bases). Germline lookup yields CDR1 SGHDN and CDR2 FVKESK. The CDR3 contains 16 residues. V was clipped by 0 bases and J by 2 bases, with 11 bases between them. The CDR3 sequence is CASSQDPGGSKNIQYF. Here the CDR3 DNA reads TGTGCCAGCAGCCAAGACCCGGGGGGCTCCAAAAACATTCAGTACTTC.